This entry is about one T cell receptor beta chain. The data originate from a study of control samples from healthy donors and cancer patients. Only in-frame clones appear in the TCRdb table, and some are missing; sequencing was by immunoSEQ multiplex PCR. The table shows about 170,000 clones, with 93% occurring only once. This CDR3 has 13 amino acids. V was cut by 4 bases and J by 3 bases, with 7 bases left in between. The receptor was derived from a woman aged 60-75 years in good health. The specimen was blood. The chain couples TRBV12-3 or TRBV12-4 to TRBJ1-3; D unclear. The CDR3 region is CASSWAGGNTIYF. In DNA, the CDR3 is TGTGCCAGCAGTTGGGCTGGTGGAAACACCATATATTTT.